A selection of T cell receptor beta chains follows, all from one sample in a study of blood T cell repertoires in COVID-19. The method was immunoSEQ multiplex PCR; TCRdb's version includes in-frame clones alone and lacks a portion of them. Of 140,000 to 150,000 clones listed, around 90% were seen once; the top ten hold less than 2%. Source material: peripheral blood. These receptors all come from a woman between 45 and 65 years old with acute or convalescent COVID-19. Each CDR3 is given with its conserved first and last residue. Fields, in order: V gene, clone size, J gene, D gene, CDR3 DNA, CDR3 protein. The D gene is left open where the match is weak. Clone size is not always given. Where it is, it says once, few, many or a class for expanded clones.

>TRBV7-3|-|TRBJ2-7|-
TGTGCCAGCACCGCGGAATTGAGTGGGGAGCAGTACTTC
CASTAELSGEQYF
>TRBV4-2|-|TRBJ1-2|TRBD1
TGTGCCAGCAGCCAAGTCGACAGGGCGTCGGCTGGCTACACCTTC
CASSQVDRASAGYTF
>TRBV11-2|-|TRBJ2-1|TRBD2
TGTGCCAGCAGCCCCACTAGCGGGGGGCTCTACAATGAGCAGTTCTTC
CASSPTSGGLYNEQFF
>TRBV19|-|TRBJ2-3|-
TGTGCCAGTAGTGACACAGGTCGGCGGACAGATACGCAGTATTTT
CASSDTGRRTDTQYF
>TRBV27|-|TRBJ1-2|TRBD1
TGTGCCAGCAGTTTTGCCCCTGTACAGGGGGCCAGGGGCTACACCTTC
CASSFAPVQGARGYTF
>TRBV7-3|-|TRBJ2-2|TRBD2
TGTGCCAGCAGCTCTCGGACTAGCGGGGAGCTGTTTTTT
CASSSRTSGELFF
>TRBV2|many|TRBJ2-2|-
TGTGCCAGCAGTATAAACCTATTAAATTCGAACACCGGGGAGCTGTTTTTT
CASSINLLNSNTGELFF
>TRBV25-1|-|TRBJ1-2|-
TGTGCCAGCAGTGAATATAATGGGGCTGCAAACTATGGCTACACCTTC
CASSEYNGAANYGYTF
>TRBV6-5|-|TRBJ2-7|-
TGTGCCAGCAAAGACGGGACATCCAACTACGAGCAGTACTTC
CASKDGTSNYEQYF
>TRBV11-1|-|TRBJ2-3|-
TGTGCCAGCAGCTTAGTCGGGGGAGCAGATACGCAGTATTTT
CASSLVGGADTQYF
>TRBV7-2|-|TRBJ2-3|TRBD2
TGTGCCAGCAGCCGTAGCGGGGGGCCGACAGATACGCAGTATTTT
CASSRSGGPTDTQYF
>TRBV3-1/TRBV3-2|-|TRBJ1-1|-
TGTGCCAGCAGTCTACTTGCGGAGTCTGAAGCTTTCTTT
CASSLLAESEAFF
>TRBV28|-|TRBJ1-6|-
TGTGCCAGCAGGACAACGGGGGATTCACCCCTCCACTTT
CASRTTGDSPLHF
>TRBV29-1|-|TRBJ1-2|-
TGCAGCGTTCTGATCCAAACCTCCCCGCAGGGTGAGAAAAATGGCTACACCTTC
CSVLIQTSPQGEKNGYTF
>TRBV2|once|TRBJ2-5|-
TGTGCCAGCAGTGCGGGACTCCACACGGAGACCCAGTACTTC
CASSAGLHTETQYF
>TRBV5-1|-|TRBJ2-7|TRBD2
TGCGCCAGCAGCGCCAAACCTCAACTAGCGGGGGCCCGAAACGAGCAGTACTTC
CASSAKPQLAGARNEQYF
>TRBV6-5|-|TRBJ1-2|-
TGTGCCAGCAGAAGCCAACGCGGCTACACCTTC
CASRSQRGYTF
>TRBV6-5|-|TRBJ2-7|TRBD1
TGTGCCAGCAGCATCCGGGACAGGGTCTACGAGCAGTACTTC
CASSIRDRVYEQYF
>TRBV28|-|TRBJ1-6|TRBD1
TGTGCCAGCCTTGTGGGGACAGGGAATTCACCCCTCCACTTT
CASLVGTGNSPLHF
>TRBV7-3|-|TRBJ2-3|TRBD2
TGTGCCAGCAGCTCCGGACTAGCGAGGACAGATACGCAGTATTTT
CASSSGLARTDTQYF
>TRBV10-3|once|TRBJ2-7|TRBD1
TGTGCCCTCTGGACAGGGTCTGGCGACGAGCAGTACTTC
CALWTGSGDEQYF
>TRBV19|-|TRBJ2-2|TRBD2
TGTGCCAGTTCGGGACTAGTTATGAGCGGGGAGCTGTTTTTT
CASSGLVMSGELFF
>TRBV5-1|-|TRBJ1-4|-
TGCGCCAGCAGCTTGTTGAACAGGGTGGGGAGTGAAAAACTGTTTTTT
CASSLLNRVGSEKLFF
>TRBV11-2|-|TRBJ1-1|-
TGTGCCAGCAGCCTCACCGGGGTCACTGAAGCTTTCTTT
CASSLTGVTEAFF
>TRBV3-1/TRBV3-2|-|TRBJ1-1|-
TGTGCCAGCAGCCGAAGAGGAAGTTCCAACACTGAAGCTTTCTTT
CASSRRGSSNTEAFF
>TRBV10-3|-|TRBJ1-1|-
TGTGCCACCCAAACGCGTTTAGACACTGAAGCTTTCTTT
CATQTRLDTEAFF
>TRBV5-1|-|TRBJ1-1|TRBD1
TGCGCCAGCAGCTCGACAGGGATTACTGAAGCTTTCTTT
CASSSTGITEAFF
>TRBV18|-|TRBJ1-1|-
TGTGCCAGCTCATCGTCAGGGGAAGCTTTCTTT
CASSSSGEAFF
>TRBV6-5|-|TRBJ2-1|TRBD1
TGTGCCAGCAGTAAGGGACAGGACAATGAGCAGTTCTTC
CASSKGQDNEQFF
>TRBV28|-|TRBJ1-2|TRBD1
TGTGCCAGCACCTACCCGGTCGGACAGGGGACTTATGGCTACACCTTC
CASTYPVGQGTYGYTF
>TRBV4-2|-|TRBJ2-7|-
TGTGCCAGCAGCCAAGCCCCAGCCAGACAGCTTCCTTGGGAGCAGTACTTC
CASSQAPARQLPWEQYF
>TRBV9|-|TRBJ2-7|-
TGTGCCAGCAGCCTCCAATCTAGCTACGAGCAGTACTTC
CASSLQSSYEQYF
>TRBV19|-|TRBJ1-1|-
TGTGCCAGTAGTATTTTCGAGGCCACTGAAGCTTTCTTT
CASSIFEATEAFF
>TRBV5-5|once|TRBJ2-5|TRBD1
TGTGCCAGCAGCTCCGGGACAGGATCACAAGAGACCCAGTACTTC
CASSSGTGSQETQYF
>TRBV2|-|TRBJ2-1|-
TGTGCCAGCAGTGAAGACTACTACAATGAGCAGTTCTTC
CASSEDYYNEQFF
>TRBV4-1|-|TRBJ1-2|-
TGCGCCAGCAGTATTGACAGAGAATATGGCTACACCTTC
CASSIDREYGYTF
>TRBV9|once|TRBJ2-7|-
TGTGCCAGCAGCGGACAGAGTTACGAGCAGTACTTC
CASSGQSYEQYF
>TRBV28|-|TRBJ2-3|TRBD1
TGTGCCAGCAGGAGCCTGACAGGGGATGCAGATACGCAGTATTTT
CASRSLTGDADTQYF
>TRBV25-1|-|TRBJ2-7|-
TGTGCCAGCAGCGGAGGGGCCTACGAGCAGTACTTC
CASSGGAYEQYF
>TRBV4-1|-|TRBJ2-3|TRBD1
TGCGCCAGCAGCCCACCTCGGACAGGGCCCACAGATACGCAGTATTTT
CASSPPRTGPTDTQYF
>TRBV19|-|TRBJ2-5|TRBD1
TGTGCCAGTAGTGGACAGGGACCTCAAGAGACCCAGTACTTC
CASSGQGPQETQYF
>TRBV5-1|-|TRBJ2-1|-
TGCGCCAGCAGCTTGAACGACGGGACATCCTACAATGAGCAGTTCTTC
CASSLNDGTSYNEQFF
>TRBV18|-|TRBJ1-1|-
TGTGCCAGCTCACCGCGGAGGGGAACTGAAGCTTTCTTT
CASSPRRGTEAFF
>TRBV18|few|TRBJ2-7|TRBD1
TGTGCCAGCTCACCGTCCGGGACAGGTACCTACGAGCAGTACTTC
CASSPSGTGTYEQYF
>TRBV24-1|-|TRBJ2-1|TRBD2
TGTGCCACCAGTGATTTGGCTAGCGGGGGGGCGCGGTTTGAGCAGTTCTTC
CATSDLASGGARFEQFF